One and the same sample provided the 27 T cell receptor beta chains below, sequenced in a study of beta chain features in type 1 diabetes. The study reverse transcribed the entire isolated RNA, so it sequenced expressed TCRB transcripts. Generated by immunoSEQ multiplex PCR, the TCRdb table keeps only in-frame clones and is missing some. The sample contains some 900,000 clones, 15% to 20% of which appear only once. The sample comprised naive CD4+ T cells from blood. The receptors derive from a woman aged 18-29 years in good health.

V is TRBV4-3 and J is TRBJ1-2, with D possibly being TRBD1 (5 bases). This CDR3 has 16 amino acids. With 2 bases removed from V and 4 bases from J, the gap between germline ends came to 17 bases. CDR1 LGHNA and CDR2 YSLEER come from the germline V gene. DNA for the CDR3: TGCGCCAGCAGCCAATGGGCCCTCAACGGGGGCTATGGCTACACCTTC. It is translated as CASSQWALNGGYGYTF.

This clone showed up just a few times. The rearrangement joins TRBV10-3 to TRBJ2-5; tentative D call: TRBD1 (6 bases). CDR1 ENHRY and CDR2 SYGVKD come from the germline V gene. The CDR3 has 12 residues. V was cut by 6 bases and J by 2 bases, with 7 bases left in between. CDR3 loop: CAISGTQETQYF. The CDR3 nucleotides read TGTGCCATCAGCGGGACACAAGAGACCCAGTACTTC.

This clone was observed a handful of times. This chain connects TRBV28 to TRBJ1-1; no reliable D call. Trimming removed 0 bases from V and 8 bases from J, with 10 bases in between. Germline assignment: CDR1 MDHEN and CDR2 SYDVKM. This CDR3 region has 13 residues. In nucleotides, the CDR3 is TGTGCCAGCAGTTTATGGGTAACCCCCGAAGCTTTCTTT. As protein: CASSLWVTPEAFF.

This clone has more than one count but fewer than ten. This chain links TRBV2 with TRBJ1-5, with D unclear. This CDR3 has 13 residues. Trimming took off 7 bases at V and 1 base at J, with 8 bases between the two ends. The V gene's germline CDR1 is SNHLY and CDR2 FYNNEI. The CDR3 DNA sequence: TGTGCCAGCAAGACTGAGAGCAATCAGCCCCAGCATTTT. Translation gives CASKTESNQPQHF. The full variable domain, rest sourced from reference TRBV2 and TRBJ1-5, is EPEVTQTPSHQVTQMGQEVILRCVPISNHLYFYWYRQILGQKVEFLVSFYNNEISEKSEIFDDQFSVERPDGSNFTLKIRSTKLEDSAMYFCASKTESNQPQHFGDGTRLSIL.

The chain couples TRBV10-3 to TRBJ2-7; 9 bases are shared with TRBD1. The CDR3 contains 11 residues. CDR1 and CDR2 (germline): ENHRY, SYGVKD. Trimming cost V 10 bases and J 6 bases; bases outside gene matches: 4. CDR3 coding DNA: TGTGCCACCGGGACAGGGCCCGAGCAGTACTTC. Amino acids: CATGTGPEQYF.

The V call is TRBV9, the J call TRBJ1-1; D perhaps matches TRBD1 (6 bases). Germline CDR1 and CDR2: SGDLS and YYNGEE. This CDR3 comprises 13 residues. With 4 bases removed from V and 5 bases from J, the gap between germline ends came to 12 bases. The CDR3 protein is CASSYGQWTEAFF. The CDR3 bases are TGTGCCAGCAGCTACGGACAGTGGACTGAAGCTTTCTTT.

There are many counts of this clone. The chain employs TRBV7-2 and TRBJ1-3; D might be TRBD1 (6 bases). Per the germline V gene, CDR1 is SGHTA and CDR2 is FQGNSA. V was trimmed by 5 bases and J by 0 bases, leaving 11 bases between them. The CDR3 loop spans 15 amino acids. The CDR3 here is CASSGQLHSGNTIYF. In DNA form, the CDR3 reads TGTGCCAGCAGCGGACAGCTCCACTCTGGAAACACCATATATTTT.

This chain links TRBV15 with TRBJ1-2; 10 bases fit TRBD1. The CDR3 totals 17 residues. Trimming removed 0 bases from V and 7 bases from J; junction bases left unmatched: 11. The germline V gene has CDR1 LNHNV and CDR2 YYDKDF (reference sequence). In DNA, the CDR3 is TGTGCCACCAGCAGAGATACGGGACAGGGGATTTTAAGTGGCTACACCTTC. Translated: CATSRDTGQGILSGYTF.

The CDR3 DNA sequence: TGCGCCAACCAGAATTCGGACACCATATATTTT. This gives the protein CANQNSDTIYF. This rearrangement joins TRBV4-3 to TRBJ1-3; D not resolved. V lost 10 bases and J lost 8, with 12 bases in between. This CDR3 is built from 11 residues. Germline CDR1 reads LGHNA; CDR2 reads YSLEER.

The rearrangement uses TRBV7-9 and TRBJ2-1; D is possibly TRBD2 (5 bases). The CDR3 runs 16 residues. The V end was cut by 5 bases, the J end by 0 bases, with 14 bases between. Germline CDR1 and CDR2: SEHNR and FQNEAQ (reference sequence). The DNA for the CDR3 is TGTGCCAGCAGCCTCAGGTGGGAGAGCTCCTACAATGAGCAGTTCTTC. It specifies CASSLRWESSYNEQFF. Filled out from reference TRBV7-9 and TRBJ2-1, the complete variable domain reads DTGVSQNPRHKITKRGQNVTFRCDPISEHNRLYWYRQTLGQGPEFLTYFQNEAQLEKSRLLSDRFSAERPKGSFSTLEIQRTEQGDSAMYLCASSLRWESSYNEQFFGPGTRLTVL.

The J gene is TRBJ2-7, the V gene TRBV7-2, with a possible D match to TRBD2 (5 bases). The CDR3 runs to 13 residues. With 0 bases removed from V and 3 bases from J, the gap between germline ends came to 6 bases. Looked up from germline, CDR1 is SGHTA and CDR2 is FQGNSA. CDR3 region: CASSLAADYEQYF. DNA of the CDR3: TGTGCCAGCAGCTTAGCAGCGGACTACGAGCAGTACTTC.

This clone was picked up a small number of times. The chain employs TRBV7-2 and TRBJ2-2; D call uncertain. The V end was cut by 1 base, the J end by 5 bases, with 11 bases between. The germline V gene has CDR1 SGHTA and CDR2 FQGNSA. The CDR3 has 15 residues. Here the CDR3 reads CASSLGGIGTGELFF. The CDR3 DNA reads as TGTGCCAGCAGCTTAGGCGGAATCGGGACCGGGGAGCTGTTTTTT.

This clone was counted between two and nine times. This rearrangement joins TRBV5-1 to TRBJ2-7, with 10 bases matching TRBD1. This CDR3 has 15 residues. The V gene's germline CDR1 is SGHRS and CDR2 YFSETQ. V shed 3 bases, J shed 7 bases, and the junction held 10 bases outside the gene matches. The CDR3: CASSSSGTGAFEQYF. The CDR3 bases are TGCGCCAGCAGCTCCTCCGGGACAGGGGCGTTTGAGCAGTACTTC.

The J gene is TRBJ1-6, the V gene TRBV15; the match to TRBD1 covers 10 bases. The CDR3 runs 16 residues. Trimming cost V 0 bases and J 9 bases; bases outside gene matches: 5. In germline, CDR1 is LNHNV, CDR2 YYDKDF (reference sequence). The CDR3 loop is CATSRDWGTGVSPLHF. The CDR3, as DNA: TGTGCCACCAGCAGAGATTGGGGGACAGGGGTTTCACCCCTCCACTTT.

The rearrangement joins TRBV2 to TRBJ1-1; the D is unclear. Germline CDR1 and CDR2: SNHLY and FYNNEI. The germline V and J ends were trimmed by 1 base and 6 bases, with 21 bases remaining between them. The CDR3 runs to 17 residues. CDR3 bases: TGTGCCAGCAGTGAAGGGGGATCGCTAATGTTGATCTCTGAAGCTTTCTTT. Amino acids: CASSEGGSLMLISEAFF.

The chain combines TRBV5-1 with TRBJ1-1; possible D gene TRBD1, 6 bases. CDR3 length: 16 amino acids. Germline V gene sequence: CDR1 SGHRS, CDR2 YFSETQ. Trimming cost V 3 bases and J 0 bases, with 15 bases left between them. This CDR3 reads CASSSLRAGVNTEAFF. The CDR3 DNA is TGCGCCAGCAGCTCGCTCAGGGCAGGGGTGAACACTGAAGCTTTCTTT. Filled out from reference TRBV5-1 and TRBJ1-1, the complete variable domain reads KAGVTQTPRYLIKTRGQQVTLSCSPISGHRSVSWYQQTPGQGLQFLFEYFSETQRNKGNFPGRFSGRQFSNSRSEMNVSTLELGDSALYLCASSSLRAGVNTEAFFGQGTRLTVV.

This clone was counted between two and nine times. This sequence joins TRBV5-6 and TRBJ2-1; TRBD2 might be the D (6 bases). Trimming removed 2 bases at V and 7 bases at J, with 13 bases between. Germline lookup yields CDR1 SGHDT and CDR2 YYEEEE. The CDR3 has 14 residues. The CDR3 DNA reads as TGTGCCAGCAGCTTCCAGGGAGGCCGTAATGAGCAGTTCTTC. Translating it yields CASSFQGGRNEQFF.

V usage is TRBV28 and J usage is TRBJ1-4; 9 nucleotides line up with TRBD1. The V segment lost 5 bases and the J segment 7 bases; nucleotides outside the gene matches: 5. The CDR3 is made up of 14 amino acids. Germline CDR1 is MDHEN and CDR2 is SYDVKM. The CDR3 DNA reads TGTGCCAGCAGTACAGGACAGGGGAGTGAAAAACTGTTTTTT. Translated, it gives CASSTGQGSEKLFF.

This clone has more than one count but fewer than ten. The chain uses TRBV4-3 and TRBJ2-3; D ambiguous. The CDR3 has 14 amino acids. Germline V gene data show CDR1 as LGHNA and CDR2 as YSLEER. V lost 7 bases, J lost 0 bases, and 11 bases lay in between. CDR3 nucleotide sequence: TGCGCCAGCAAACGGCGGCTTAGCACAGATACGCAGTATTTT. Translation: CASKRRLSTDTQYF.

This clone was seen a handful of times. V usage is TRBV5-6 and J usage is TRBJ2-7; a weak D match, TRBD2 (5 bases). Germline loops: CDR1 SGHDT, CDR2 YYEEEE. The CDR3 runs to 14 residues. The V end was cut by 4 bases, the J end by 1 base, with 12 bases between. The CDR3 nucleotides read TGTGCCAGCAGCCCGATAACTAGTTCCTACGAGCAGTACTTC. Translated, it gives CASSPITSSYEQYF.

This clone was seen a handful of times. The rearrangement uses TRBV10-2 and TRBJ2-1; 7 bases agree with TRBD1. V lost 6 bases and J lost 9; bases outside the gene matches: 11. The length of the CDR3 is 14 residues. CDR1 and CDR2 from the germline V gene are WSHSY and SAAADI. CDR3 residues: CASSPTGYPREQFF. CDR3 nucleotide sequence: TGCGCCAGCAGCCCGACAGGGTACCCTCGTGAGCAGTTCTTC.

This clone came up a few times. This sample includes further DNA sequences coding for the same CDR3. The CDR3 spells CASSGTSGSTDTQYF. The CDR3 DNA follows: TGTGCCAGCAGCGGGACTAGCGGGAGCACAGATACGCAGTATTTT. The rearrangement links TRBV9 to TRBJ2-3, with TRBD2 matching over 11 bases. J lost 0 bases, V lost 3 bases, and 0 bases had no gene match. The V gene's germline CDR1 is SGDLS and CDR2 YYNGEE. The CDR3 extends over 15 amino acids.

This chain connects TRBV19 to TRBJ2-5, with 8 bases lining up with TRBD2. CDR1 is LNHDA, CDR2 SQIVND, per germline (reference sequence). The CDR3 extends over 15 amino acids. The V and J ends lost 3 bases and 1 base, in that order; junction bases with no gene match: 4. The CDR3 nucleotides are TGTGCCAGTAGTATCGTGGCGGGGGGCCAAGAGACCCAGTACTTC. It translates to CASSIVAGGQETQYF.

V gene TRBV7-8 combines with J gene TRBJ2-5, with unresolved D. V was cut by 1 base and J by 3 bases, with 6 bases left in between. The germline V gene encodes CDR1 SGHVS and CDR2 FQNEAQ. This CDR3 has 13 amino acids. The CDR3 nucleotides are TGTGCCAGCAGCTTAGTGCGAGAAGAGACCCAGTACTTC. As protein: CASSLVREETQYF.

The chain recombines TRBV2 with TRBJ2-7, with TRBD1 identical over 7 bases. Trimming cost V 2 bases and J 3 bases; bases outside gene matches: 4. The CDR3 totals 14 residues. CDR1 is SNHLY, CDR2 FYNNEI, per germline. This CDR3 reads CASSERDSHYEQYF. The CDR3 bases are TGTGCCAGCAGTGAAAGGGACAGTCACTACGAGCAGTACTTC.

V usage is TRBV6-6 and J usage is TRBJ2-1; TRBD2 matches 8 bases. Germline V gene sequence: CDR1 MNHNY, CDR2 SVGAGI (reference sequence). This CDR3 contains 16 residues. Unmatched junction bases numbered 6, after V lost 4 bases and J lost 1 base. The DNA of the CDR3 is TGTGCCAGCAGTTCAAAACTAGCGGAGTCCTACAATGAGCAGTTCTTC. It encodes CASSSKLAESYNEQFF.

This clone has a handful of counts. CDR3 in DNA: TGTGCCAGCAGTTCAGTTGGACAGGGTTACGAGCAGTACTTC. Amino acids: CASSSVGQGYEQYF. This chain connects TRBV28 to TRBJ2-7; 8 bases map to TRBD1. The CDR3 has 14 amino acids. J gave up 4 bases and V 4 bases, and 6 bases lay outside the gene matches. CDR1 is MDHEN, CDR2 SYDVKM, per germline.